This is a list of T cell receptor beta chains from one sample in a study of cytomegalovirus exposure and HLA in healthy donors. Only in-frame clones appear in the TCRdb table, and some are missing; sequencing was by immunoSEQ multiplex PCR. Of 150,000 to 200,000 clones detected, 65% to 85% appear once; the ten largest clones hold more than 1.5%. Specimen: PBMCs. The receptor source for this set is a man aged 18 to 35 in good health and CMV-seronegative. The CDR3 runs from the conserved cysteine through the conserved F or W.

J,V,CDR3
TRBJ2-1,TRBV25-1,CASSPTSGIPAYNEQFF
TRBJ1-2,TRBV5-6,CAGSAQGRYSYGYTF
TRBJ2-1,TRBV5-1,CASSLSIAGGPGNNEQFF
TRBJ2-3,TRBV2,CASSRSSRTDTQYF
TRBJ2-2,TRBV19,CASIESGHTGELFF
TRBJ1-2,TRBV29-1,CSVVDGGHGYTF
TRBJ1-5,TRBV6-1,CASSDRTGANQPQHF
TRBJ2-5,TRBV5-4,CASSVSQGVWETQYF
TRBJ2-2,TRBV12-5,CASGLEVLAGGLERELFF
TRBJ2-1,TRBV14,CASSSHRAGTNEQFF
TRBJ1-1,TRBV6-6,CASKPGQGSIAFF
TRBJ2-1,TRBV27,CASSTIPGQVYNEQFF
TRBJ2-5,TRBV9,CASSLTSGGAGAETQYF
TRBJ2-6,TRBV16,CASSQLHQGFGANVLTF
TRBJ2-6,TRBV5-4,CASSSRGGANVLTF
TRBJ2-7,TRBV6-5,CASSRDSYSGEQYF